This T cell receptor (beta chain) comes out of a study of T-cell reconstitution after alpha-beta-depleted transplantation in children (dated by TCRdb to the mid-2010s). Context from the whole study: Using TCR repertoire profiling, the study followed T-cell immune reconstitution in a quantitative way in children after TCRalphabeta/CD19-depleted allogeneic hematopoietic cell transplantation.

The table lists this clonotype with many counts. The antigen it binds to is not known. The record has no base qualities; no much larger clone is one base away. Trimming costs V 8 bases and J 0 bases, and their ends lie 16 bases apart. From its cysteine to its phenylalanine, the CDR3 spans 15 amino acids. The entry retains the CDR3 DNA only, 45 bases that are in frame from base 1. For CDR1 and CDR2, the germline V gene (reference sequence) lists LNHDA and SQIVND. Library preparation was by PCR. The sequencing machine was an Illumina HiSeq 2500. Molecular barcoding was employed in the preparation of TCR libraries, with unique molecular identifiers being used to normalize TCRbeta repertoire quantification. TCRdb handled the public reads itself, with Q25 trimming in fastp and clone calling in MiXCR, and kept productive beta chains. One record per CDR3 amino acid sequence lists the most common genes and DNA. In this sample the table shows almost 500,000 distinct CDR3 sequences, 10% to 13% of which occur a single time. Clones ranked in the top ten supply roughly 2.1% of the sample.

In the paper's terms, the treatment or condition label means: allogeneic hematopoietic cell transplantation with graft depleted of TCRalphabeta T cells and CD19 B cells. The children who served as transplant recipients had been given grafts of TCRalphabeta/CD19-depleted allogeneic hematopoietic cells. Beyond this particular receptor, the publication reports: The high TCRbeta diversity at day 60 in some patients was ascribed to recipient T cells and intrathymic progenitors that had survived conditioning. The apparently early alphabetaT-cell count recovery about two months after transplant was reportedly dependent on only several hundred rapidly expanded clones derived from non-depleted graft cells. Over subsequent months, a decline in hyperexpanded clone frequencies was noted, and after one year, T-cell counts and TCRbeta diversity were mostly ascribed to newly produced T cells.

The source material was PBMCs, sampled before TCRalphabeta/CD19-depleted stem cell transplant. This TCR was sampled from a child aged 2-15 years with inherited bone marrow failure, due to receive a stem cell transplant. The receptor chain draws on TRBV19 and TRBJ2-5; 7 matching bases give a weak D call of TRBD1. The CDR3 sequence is CASAQTGRYQETQYF. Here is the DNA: TGTGCCAGTGCGCAGACAGGGAGGTACCAAGAGACCCAGTACTTC.